This TCR beta chain is from a study of blood T cell repertoires in COVID-19. CDR3 length: 15 amino acids. The J segment lost 4 bases and the V segment lost 4 bases, leaving 7 bases of the junction unmatched. Germline V CDR1 and CDR2: SGHRS, YFSETQ. Clones were sequenced by immunoSEQ multiplex PCR, and TCRdb holds only the in-frame ones, with some missing. The sample includes around 300,000 clones, 65% to 90% of them seen just once. This chain links TRBV5-1 with TRBJ2-1; 8 bases agree with TRBD2. Sequencing was carried out using peripheral blood. The TCR comes from a woman aged 65 to 85 with COVID-19, enrolled during active disease. CDR3 nucleotide sequence: TGCGCCAGCAGCCTTCTAGCGGGCGATTACAATGAGCAGTTCTTC. Encoded protein: CASSLLAGDYNEQFF.